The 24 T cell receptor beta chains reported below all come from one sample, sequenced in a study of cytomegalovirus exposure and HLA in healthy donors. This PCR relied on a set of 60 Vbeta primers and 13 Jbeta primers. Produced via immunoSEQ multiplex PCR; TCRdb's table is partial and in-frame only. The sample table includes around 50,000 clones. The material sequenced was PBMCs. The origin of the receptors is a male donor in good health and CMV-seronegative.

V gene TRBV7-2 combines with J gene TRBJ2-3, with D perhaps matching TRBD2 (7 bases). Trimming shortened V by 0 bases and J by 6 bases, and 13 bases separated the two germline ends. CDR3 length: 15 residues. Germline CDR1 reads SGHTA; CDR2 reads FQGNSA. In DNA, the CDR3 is TGTGCCAGCAGCTTAGCGGGGGGGCCCCCTGATACGCAGTATTTT. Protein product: CASSLAGGPPDTQYF. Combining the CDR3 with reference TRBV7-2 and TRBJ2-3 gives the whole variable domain GAGVSQSPSNKVTEKGKDVELRCDPISGHTALYWYRQSLGQGLEFLIYFQGNSAPDKSGLPSDRFSAERTGGSVSTLTIQRTQQEDSAVYLCASSLAGGPPDTQYFGPGTRLTVL.

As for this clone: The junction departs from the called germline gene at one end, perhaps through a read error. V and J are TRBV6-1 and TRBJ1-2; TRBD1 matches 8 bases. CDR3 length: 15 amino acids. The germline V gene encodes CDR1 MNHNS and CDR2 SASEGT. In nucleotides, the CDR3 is TGTGCCAGCGGTGAAGGACAGGGAGGAGGCTATGGCTACACCTTC. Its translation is CASGEGQGGGYGYTF.

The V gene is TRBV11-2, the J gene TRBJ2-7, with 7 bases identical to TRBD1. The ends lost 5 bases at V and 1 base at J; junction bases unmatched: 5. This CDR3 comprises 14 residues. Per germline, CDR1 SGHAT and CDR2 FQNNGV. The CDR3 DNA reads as TGTGCCAGCAGCCCGCTACAGGGGTCCTACGAGCAGTACTTC. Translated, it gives CASSPLQGSYEQYF.

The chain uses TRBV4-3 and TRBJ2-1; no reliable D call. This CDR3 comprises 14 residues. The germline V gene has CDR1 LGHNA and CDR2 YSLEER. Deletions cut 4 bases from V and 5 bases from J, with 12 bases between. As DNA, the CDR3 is TGCGCCAGCAGCCCTTCCCCCACTAACAATGAGCAGTTCTTC. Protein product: CASSPSPTNNEQFF.

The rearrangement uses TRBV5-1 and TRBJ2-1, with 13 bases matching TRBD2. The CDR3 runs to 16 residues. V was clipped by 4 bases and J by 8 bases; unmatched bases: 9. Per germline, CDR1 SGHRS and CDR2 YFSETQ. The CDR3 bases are TGCGCCAGCAGCAGCGGGACTAGCGGGGTCCTGGATGAGCAGTTCTTC. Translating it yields CASSSGTSGVLDEQFF.

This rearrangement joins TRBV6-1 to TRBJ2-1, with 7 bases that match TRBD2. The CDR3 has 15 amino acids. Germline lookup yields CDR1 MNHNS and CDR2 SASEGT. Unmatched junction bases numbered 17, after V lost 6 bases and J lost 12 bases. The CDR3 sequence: CASSPVGGDLAVQFF. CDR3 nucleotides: TGTGCCAGCAGCCCCGTTGGGGGGGATTTGGCAGTGCAGTTCTTC.

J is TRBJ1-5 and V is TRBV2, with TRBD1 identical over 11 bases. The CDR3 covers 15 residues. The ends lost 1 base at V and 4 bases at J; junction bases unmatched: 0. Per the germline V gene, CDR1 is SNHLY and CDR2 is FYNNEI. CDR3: CASSEGDRGNQPQHF. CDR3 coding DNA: TGTGCCAGCAGTGAAGGGGACAGGGGGAATCAGCCCCAGCATTTT.

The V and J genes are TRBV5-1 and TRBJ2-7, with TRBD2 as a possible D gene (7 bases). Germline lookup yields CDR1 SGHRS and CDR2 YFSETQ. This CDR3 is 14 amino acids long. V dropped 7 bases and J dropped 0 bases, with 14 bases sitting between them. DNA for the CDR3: TGCGCCAGCCGACCGAGGGGGGGCTCCTACGAGCAGTACTTC. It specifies CASRPRGGSYEQYF.

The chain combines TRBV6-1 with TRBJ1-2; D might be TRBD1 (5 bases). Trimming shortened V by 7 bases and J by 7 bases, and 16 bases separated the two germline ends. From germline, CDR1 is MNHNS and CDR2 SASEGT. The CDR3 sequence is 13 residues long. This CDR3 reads CASTREDTLGYTF. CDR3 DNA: TGTGCCAGCACTCGAGAGGACACCCTTGGCTACACCTTC.

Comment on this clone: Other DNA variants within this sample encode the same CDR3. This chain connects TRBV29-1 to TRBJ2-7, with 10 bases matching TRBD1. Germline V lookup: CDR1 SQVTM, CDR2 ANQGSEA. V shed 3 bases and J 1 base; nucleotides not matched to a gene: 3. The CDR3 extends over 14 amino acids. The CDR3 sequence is CSVEGQGSSYEQYF. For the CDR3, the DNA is TGCAGCGTTGAGGGACAGGGGAGTTCCTACGAGCAGTACTTC.

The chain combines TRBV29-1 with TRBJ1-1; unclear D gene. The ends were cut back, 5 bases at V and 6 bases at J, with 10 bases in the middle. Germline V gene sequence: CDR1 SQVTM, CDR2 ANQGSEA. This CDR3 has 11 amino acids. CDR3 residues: CSVTKNAEAFF. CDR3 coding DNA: TGCAGCGTTACTAAAAACGCTGAAGCTTTCTTT.

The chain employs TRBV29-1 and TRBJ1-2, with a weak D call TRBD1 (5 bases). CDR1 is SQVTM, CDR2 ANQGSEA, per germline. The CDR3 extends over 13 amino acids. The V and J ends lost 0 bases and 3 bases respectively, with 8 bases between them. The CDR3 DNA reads TGCAGCGTTGAAGATTCGGGGGACTATGGCTACACCTTC. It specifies CSVEDSGDYGYTF.

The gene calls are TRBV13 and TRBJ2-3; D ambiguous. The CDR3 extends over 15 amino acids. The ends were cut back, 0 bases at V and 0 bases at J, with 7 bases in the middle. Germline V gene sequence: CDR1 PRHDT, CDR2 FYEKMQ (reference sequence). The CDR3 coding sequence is TGTGCCAGCAGCTTAGGACTACCTAGCACAGATACGCAGTATTTT. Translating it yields CASSLGLPSTDTQYF.

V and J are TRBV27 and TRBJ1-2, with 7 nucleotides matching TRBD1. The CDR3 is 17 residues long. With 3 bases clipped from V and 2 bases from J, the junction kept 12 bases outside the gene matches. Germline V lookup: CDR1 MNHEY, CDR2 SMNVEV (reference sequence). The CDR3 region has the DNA TGTGCCAGCAGTTTTGGGAAATTACAGGGGACCAACTATGGCTACACCTTC. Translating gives CASSFGKLQGTNYGYTF.

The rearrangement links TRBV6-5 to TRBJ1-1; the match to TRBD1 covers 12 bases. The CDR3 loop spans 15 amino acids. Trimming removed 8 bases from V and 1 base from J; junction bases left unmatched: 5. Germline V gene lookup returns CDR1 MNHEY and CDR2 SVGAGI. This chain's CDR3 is CASRGDRGQNTEAFF. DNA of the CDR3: TGTGCCAGCCGCGGGGACAGGGGGCAGAACACTGAAGCTTTCTTT.

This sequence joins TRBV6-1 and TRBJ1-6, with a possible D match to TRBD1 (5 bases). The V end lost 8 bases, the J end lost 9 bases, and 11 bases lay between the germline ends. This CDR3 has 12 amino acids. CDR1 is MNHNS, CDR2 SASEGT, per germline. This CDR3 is CASRDRSSPLHF. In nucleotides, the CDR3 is TGTGCCAGCCGAGACAGATCTTCACCCCTCCACTTT.

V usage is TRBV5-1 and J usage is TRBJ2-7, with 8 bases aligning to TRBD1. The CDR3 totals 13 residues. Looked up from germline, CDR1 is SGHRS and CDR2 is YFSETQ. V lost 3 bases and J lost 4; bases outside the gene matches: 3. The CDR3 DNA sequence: TGCGCCAGCAGCTCGGACAGGGTTTACGAGCAGTACTTC. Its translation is CASSSDRVYEQYF.

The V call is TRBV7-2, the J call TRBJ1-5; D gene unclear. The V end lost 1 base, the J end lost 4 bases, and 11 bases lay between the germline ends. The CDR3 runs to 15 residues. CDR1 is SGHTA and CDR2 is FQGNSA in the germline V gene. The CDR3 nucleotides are TGTGCCAGCAGCTTAGAGGCAGGTGGTAATCAGCCCCAGCATTTT. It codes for CASSLEAGGNQPQHF. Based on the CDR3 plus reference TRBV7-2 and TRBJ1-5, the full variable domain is GAGVSQSPSNKVTEKGKDVELRCDPISGHTALYWYRQSLGQGLEFLIYFQGNSAPDKSGLPSDRFSAERTGGSVSTLTIQRTQQEDSAVYLCASSLEAGGNQPQHFGDGTRLSIL.

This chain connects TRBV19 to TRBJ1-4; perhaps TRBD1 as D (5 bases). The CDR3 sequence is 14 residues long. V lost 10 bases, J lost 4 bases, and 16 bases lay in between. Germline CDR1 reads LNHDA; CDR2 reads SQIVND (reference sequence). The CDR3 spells CATQNGGRNEKLFF. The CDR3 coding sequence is TGTGCCACCCAAAACGGGGGACGTAATGAAAAACTGTTTTTT. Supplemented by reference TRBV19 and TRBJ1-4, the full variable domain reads DGGITQSPKYLFRKEGQNVTLSCEQNLNHDAMYWYRQDPGQGLRLIYYSQIVNDFQKGDIAEGYSVSREKKESFPLTVTSAQKNPTAFYLCATQNGGRNEKLFFGSGTQLSVL.

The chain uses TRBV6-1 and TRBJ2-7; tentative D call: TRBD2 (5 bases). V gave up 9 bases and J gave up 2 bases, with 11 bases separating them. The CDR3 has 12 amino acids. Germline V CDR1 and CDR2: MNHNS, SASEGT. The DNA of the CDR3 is TGTGCCAGAGCGGACCGCCCCTACGAGCAGTACTTC. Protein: CARADRPYEQYF.

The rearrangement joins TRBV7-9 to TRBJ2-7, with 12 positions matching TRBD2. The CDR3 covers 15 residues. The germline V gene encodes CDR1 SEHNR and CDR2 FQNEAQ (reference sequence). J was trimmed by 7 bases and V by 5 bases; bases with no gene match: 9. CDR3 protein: CASSPGTSGLGEQYF. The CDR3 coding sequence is TGTGCCAGCAGCCCGGGGACTAGCGGGCTTGGTGAGCAGTACTTC. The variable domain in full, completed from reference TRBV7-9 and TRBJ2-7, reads DTGVSQNPRHKITKRGQNVTFRCDPISEHNRLYWYRQTLGQGPEFLTYFQNEAQLEKSRLLSDRFSAERPKGSFSTLEIQRTEQGDSAMYLCASSPGTSGLGEQYFGPGTRLTVT.

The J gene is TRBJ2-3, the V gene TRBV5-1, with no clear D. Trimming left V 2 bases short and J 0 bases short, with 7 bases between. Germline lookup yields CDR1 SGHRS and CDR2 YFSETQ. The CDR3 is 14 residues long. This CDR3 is CASSFSTSTDTQYF. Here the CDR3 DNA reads TGCGCCAGCAGCTTCTCTACTAGCACAGATACGCAGTATTTT.

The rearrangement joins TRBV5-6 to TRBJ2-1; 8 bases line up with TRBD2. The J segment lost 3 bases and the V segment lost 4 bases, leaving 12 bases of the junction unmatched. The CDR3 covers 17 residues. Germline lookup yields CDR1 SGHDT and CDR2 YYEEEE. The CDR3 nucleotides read TGTGCCAGCAGCCCCTTTGGTCGGGGGGGGCTCTACAATGAGCAGTTCTTC. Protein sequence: CASSPFGRGGLYNEQFF.

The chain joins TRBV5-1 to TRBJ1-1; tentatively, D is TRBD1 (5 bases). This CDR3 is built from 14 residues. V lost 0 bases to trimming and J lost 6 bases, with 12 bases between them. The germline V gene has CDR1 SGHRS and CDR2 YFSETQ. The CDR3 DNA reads TGCGCCAGCAGCTTGGATGGACACTTATCTGAAGCTTTCTTT. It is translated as CASSLDGHLSEAFF.